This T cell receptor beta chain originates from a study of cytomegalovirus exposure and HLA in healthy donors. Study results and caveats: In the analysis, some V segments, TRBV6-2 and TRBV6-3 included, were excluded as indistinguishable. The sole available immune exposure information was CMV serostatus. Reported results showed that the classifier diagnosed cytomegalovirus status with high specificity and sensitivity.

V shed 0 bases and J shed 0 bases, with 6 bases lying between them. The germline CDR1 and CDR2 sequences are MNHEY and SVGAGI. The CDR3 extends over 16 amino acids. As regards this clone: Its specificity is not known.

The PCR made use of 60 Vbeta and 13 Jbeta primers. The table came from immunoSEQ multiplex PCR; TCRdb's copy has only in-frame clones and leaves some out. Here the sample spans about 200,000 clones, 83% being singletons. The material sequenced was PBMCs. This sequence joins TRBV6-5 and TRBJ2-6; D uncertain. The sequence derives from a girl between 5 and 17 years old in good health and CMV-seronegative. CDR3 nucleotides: TGTGCCAGCAGTTACTCTAAAGCCTCTGGGGCCAACGTCCTGACTTTC. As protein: CASSYSKASGANVLTF.